Presented here are 22 T cell receptor beta chains from one specimen sequenced in a study of cytomegalovirus exposure and HLA in healthy donors. PCR involved 60 Vbeta and 13 Jbeta primers. Using immunoSEQ multiplex PCR, the repertoire was profiled, and TCRdb retains in-frame clones only, with some absent. This sample has fewer than 200,000 clones, with around 82% found just once. The sample consisted of PBMCs. These TCRs come from a man in his thirties or forties in good health and CMV-seronegative.

The chain links TRBV23-1 to TRBJ2-5; D may be TRBD2 (5 bases). TRBV23-1 is recorded as an ORF, its role being uncertain. This CDR3 region has 17 residues. V was cut by 0 bases and J by 2 bases, with 16 bases left in between. DNA of the CDR3: TGCGCCAGCAGTCAATCGTACCCGAGGGAATATCAAGAGACCCAGTACTTC. Amino acids: CASSQSYPREYQETQYF.

V gene TRBV6-6 combines with J gene TRBJ2-1; D is uncertain. The CDR3 loop spans 12 amino acids. V gave up 2 bases and J gave up 8 bases, with 7 bases separating them. Germline loops: CDR1 MNHNY, CDR2 SVGAGI (reference sequence). CDR3 in amino acids: CASSYNRDEQFF. CDR3 in DNA: TGTGCCAGCAGTTACAATAGAGATGAGCAGTTCTTC.

This sequence joins TRBV7-2 and TRBJ2-5, with D uncertain. The CDR3 runs 14 residues. The germline CDR1 and CDR2 sequences are SGHTA and FQGNSA. The V end lost 3 bases, the J end lost 0 bases, and 8 bases lay between the germline ends. DNA of the CDR3: TGTGCCAGCAGCTTCTCGTCAGACCAAGAGACCCAGTACTTC. This translates into CASSFSSDQETQYF.

The chain couples TRBV28 to TRBJ1-6; weak D call: TRBD1 (6 bases). The CDR3 runs 14 residues. The germline V gene has CDR1 MDHEN and CDR2 SYDVKM. V shed 2 bases and J shed 5 bases, with 7 bases lying between them. Here the CDR3 DNA reads TGTGCCAGCAGTTTAAGGACAGATAATTCACCCCTCCACTTT. As protein: CASSLRTDNSPLHF.

J is TRBJ2-3 and V is TRBV5-1; TRBD2 matches 8 bases. After removal of 5 bases from V and 4 bases from J, the junction contained 9 bases not matched to a gene. CDR1 is SGHRS, CDR2 YFSETQ, per germline. The CDR3 has 15 residues. The CDR3 nucleotides are TGCGCCAGCAGTTTGCCAGCGGGAGAGGCAGATACGCAGTATTTT. As protein: CASSLPAGEADTQYF.

The chain recombines TRBV5-1 with TRBJ2-6; 7 bases are a match to TRBD1. Trimming at V came to 6 bases and at J to 0 bases, leaving 9 bases not matched to a gene. The germline CDR1 and CDR2 sequences are SGHRS and YFSETQ. This CDR3 has 17 residues. The CDR3 DNA reads TGCGCCAGCAACGTTTTTCACAGGGGCTCTGGGGCCAACGTCCTGACTTTC. This sequence encodes CASNVFHRGSGANVLTF.

This chain joins TRBV5-1 and TRBJ2-6; a weak D match, TRBD1 (5 bases). Germline-derived CDR1 and CDR2 are SGHRS and YFSETQ. Trimming stripped 5 bases from V and 2 bases from J, with 26 bases between. This CDR3 comprises 20 residues. For the CDR3, the DNA is TGCGCCAGCAGACCAGGGTCTGGCACGGTCCTTCTTCCTGGGGCCAACGTCCTGACTTTC. Its translation is CASRPGSGTVLLPGANVLTF.

This clone was seen a few times. The genes are TRBV7-2 and TRBJ2-7; 7 bases align to TRBD1. Germline V gene data show CDR1 as SGHTA and CDR2 as FQGNSA. The CDR3 has 17 residues. The V gene end was trimmed by 5 bases and the J gene end by 2 bases; junction bases not matched to a gene: 15. In DNA form, the CDR3 reads TGTGCCAGCAGCCACAGGGGAACGGGCCGGGACCCCTACGAGCAGTACTTC. Its translation is CASSHRGTGRDPYEQYF. Full variable domain (outside the CDR3, taken from reference TRBV7-2 and TRBJ2-7): GAGVSQSPSNKVTEKGKDVELRCDPISGHTALYWYRQSLGQGLEFLIYFQGNSAPDKSGLPSDRFSAERTGGSVSTLTIQRTQQEDSAVYLCASSHRGTGRDPYEQYFGPGTRLTVT.

CDR3 bases: TGCAGCGTTCCTGGATGGGTCTTACGCGGTACGGATGAGCAGTTCTTC. Encoded protein: CSVPGWVLRGTDEQFF. The rearrangement joins TRBV29-1 to TRBJ2-1; D is ambiguous. V was cut by 5 bases and J by 8 bases, with 25 bases left in between. Germline CDR1 and CDR2: SQVTM and ANQGSEA. CDR3 length: 16 residues.

V is TRBV5-8 and J is TRBJ2-3, with 10 positions matching TRBD2. CDR1 and CDR2 from the germline V gene are SGHTS and YDEGEE. CDR3 size: 15 residues. V shed 4 bases and J 2 bases; nucleotides not matched to a gene: 4. As DNA, the CDR3 is TGTGCCAGCAGCCGGACTAGCGGAGACACAGATACGCAGTATTTT. Its translation is CASSRTSGDTDTQYF.

The chain couples TRBV5-6 to TRBJ2-7; 12 bases fit TRBD2. CDR1 SGHDT and CDR2 YYEEEE come from the germline V gene. J lost 1 base, V lost 4 bases, and 9 bases had no gene match. The CDR3 length is 17 residues. This CDR3 is CASSPRTSGVSSYEQYF. Written as DNA, the CDR3 is TGTGCCAGCAGCCCAAGGACTAGCGGGGTGTCTTCCTACGAGCAGTACTTC.

V is TRBV27 and J is TRBJ2-1; 10 positions agree with TRBD2. This CDR3 has 16 residues. Losses at the gene ends were 6 bases for V and 8 bases for J; bases not matched to a gene: 13. Looked up from germline, CDR1 is MNHEY and CDR2 is SMNVEV (reference sequence). The CDR3 spells CASSPGILAGRDEQFF. Here the CDR3 DNA reads TGTGCCAGCAGCCCGGGGATACTAGCGGGGAGGGATGAGCAGTTCTTC.

Regarding this clone: Mismatch with germline at one junction end may stem from a read error. V and J are TRBV7-7 and TRBJ2-5; a weak D match, TRBD1 (5 bases). Germline assignment: CDR1 SSHAT and CDR2 FNYEAQ (reference sequence). The CDR3 is 15 amino acids. CDR3 residues: CASSSRDSSAETQYF. The CDR3 coding sequence is TGTGCTAGCAGCTCCCGCGACAGCTCAGCAGAGACCCAGTACTTC.

J is TRBJ2-7 and V is TRBV6-1; weak D call: TRBD2 (6 bases). The V end lost 4 bases, the J end lost 6 bases, and 10 bases lay between the germline ends. Per the germline V gene, CDR1 is MNHNS and CDR2 is SASEGT. The CDR3 contains 12 residues. CDR3 amino acids: CASSAVGGEQYF. CDR3 in DNA: TGTGCCAGCAGTGCCGTCGGGGGCGAGCAGTACTTC.

The rearrangement links TRBV6-5 to TRBJ1-5; 7 bases line up with TRBD1. From germline, CDR1 is MNHEY and CDR2 SVGAGI. CDR3 length: 14 residues. V was pared by 2 bases and J by 5 bases, with 3 bases of the junction left unmatched. The CDR3 spells CASSYDRVDQPQHF. CDR3 sequence (DNA): TGTGCCAGCAGTTACGACAGGGTGGATCAGCCCCAGCATTTT.

This sequence joins TRBV2 and TRBJ1-3; the D is unclear. There are 12 residues in the CDR3. CDR1 is SNHLY and CDR2 is FYNNEI in the germline V gene. V dropped 8 bases and J dropped 0 bases, with 5 bases sitting between them. CDR3 sequence: CASVLSGNTIYF. The CDR3 region has the DNA TGTGCCAGCGTACTCTCTGGAAACACCATATATTTT.

The chain carries TRBV7-9 and TRBJ2-7; TRBD1 aligns across 10 bases. This CDR3 contains 15 residues. CDR1 SEHNR and CDR2 FQNEAQ come from the germline V gene (reference sequence). Unmatched junction bases numbered 5, after V lost 5 bases and J lost 1 base. CDR3 residues: CASSLRTGGSYEQYF. The CDR3 nucleotides are TGTGCCAGCAGCCTTCGGACAGGGGGGTCCTACGAGCAGTACTTC.

To note about this clone: Germline and junction disagree at one end, which may indicate a read error. The CDR3 bases are TGTGCTAGCAGCTCGGGACAGGGCGATTACAATGAGCAGTTCTTC. Translation: CASSSGQGDYNEQFF. The chain combines TRBV7-7 with TRBJ2-1; 9 bases line up with TRBD1. This CDR3 has 15 residues. The germline V gene encodes CDR1 SSHAT and CDR2 FNYEAQ (reference sequence).

This chain uses TRBV27 with TRBJ2-6; D not resolved. The germline V and J ends were trimmed by 7 bases and 1 base, with 8 bases remaining between them. There are 14 residues in the CDR3. CDR1 and CDR2 (germline): MNHEY, SMNVEV (reference sequence). DNA of the CDR3: TGTGCCAGCACCCTTTATTCTGGGGCCAACGTCCTGACTTTC. Its translation is CASTLYSGANVLTF.

The chain has TRBV4-1 and TRBJ1-1; perhaps TRBD1 as D (5 bases). Deletions cut 3 bases from V and 0 bases from J, with 8 bases between. The CDR3 spans 14 residues. CDR1 MGHRA and CDR2 YSYEKL come from the germline V gene. CDR3 nucleotides: TGCGCCAGCAGCCAGAGACAGATGAACACTGAAGCTTTCTTT. It codes for CASSQRQMNTEAFF.

This chain connects TRBV6-1 to TRBJ2-2; a possible D gene is TRBD1 (6 bases). Trimming cost V 7 bases and J 4 bases, with 13 bases left between them. The CDR3 covers 14 residues. CDR1 and CDR2 (germline): MNHNS, SASEGT. As DNA, the CDR3 is TGTGCCAGCATGGGACAATGGGTCACCGGGGAGCTGTTTTTT. Translating gives CASMGQWVTGELFF.

In this sample, this clone turned up a few times. The J gene is TRBJ1-2, the V gene TRBV11-3; 8 nucleotides line up with TRBD1. Trimming at V came to 0 bases and at J to 5 bases, leaving 8 bases not matched to a gene. This CDR3 has 16 amino acids. The V gene's germline CDR1 is SGHNT and CDR2 YENEEA. The CDR3 region has the DNA TGTGCCAGCAGCTTAGAGGGTCGACAGGGGAAGTATGGCTACACCTTC. It yields the protein CASSLEGRQGKYGYTF.